A single sample is the source of the 15 T cell receptor beta chains below, sequenced in a study of cytomegalovirus exposure and HLA in healthy donors. The PCR had 60 Vbeta and 13 Jbeta primers. Some clones are missing from TCRdb's copy, which holds only in-frame ones; the method was immunoSEQ multiplex PCR. Counted here are 130,000 to 150,000 clones, 70% to 80% occurring once; the ten biggest clones make up approximately 5.1%. Sequencing used PBMCs. These receptor sequences come from a male donor in good health and CMV-seronegative.

The J gene is TRBJ1-5, the V gene TRBV6-1, with D maybe TRBD1 (5 bases). The V and J ends lost 7 bases and 1 base respectively, with 11 bases between them. The CDR3 has 14 residues. Germline CDR1 MNHNS, CDR2 SASEGT. CDR3 region: CASTPTVSNQPQHF. As DNA, the CDR3 is TGTGCCAGCACCCCGACAGTGAGCAATCAGCCCCAGCATTTT.

This chain joins TRBV6-1 and TRBJ1-1; 9 bases fit TRBD1. The CDR3 extends over 14 amino acids. V lost 6 bases and J lost 1; bases outside the gene matches: 3. Germline CDR1 and CDR2: MNHNS and SASEGT. The CDR3 region has the DNA TGTGCCAGCAGCGAGGGACAGGGGAACACTGAAGCTTTCTTT. Translation: CASSEGQGNTEAFF.

J is TRBJ1-1 and V is TRBV2; no definite D call. The V and J ends lost 4 bases and 1 base respectively, with 10 bases between them. The V gene's germline CDR1 is SNHLY and CDR2 FYNNEI. The length of the CDR3 is 14 residues. This CDR3 reads CASSVARGNTEAFF. The CDR3 DNA reads as TGTGCCAGCAGTGTAGCCCGCGGGAACACTGAAGCTTTCTTT.

The sample holds a few counts of this clone. V gene TRBV5-1 combines with J gene TRBJ1-1; 10 positions agree with TRBD1. Per germline, CDR1 SGHRS and CDR2 YFSETQ. With 4 bases clipped from V and 1 base from J, the junction kept 7 bases outside the gene matches. The CDR3 loop spans 16 amino acids. CDR3 amino acids: CASSRLWTGGNTEAFF. The CDR3 DNA is TGCGCCAGCAGCCGATTGTGGACAGGGGGGAACACTGAAGCTTTCTTT.

J is TRBJ2-2 and V is TRBV28, with 8 bases aligning to TRBD1. CDR1 and CDR2 from the germline V gene are MDHEN and SYDVKM. The CDR3 totals 17 residues. Losses at the gene ends were 5 bases for V and 4 bases for J; bases not matched to a gene: 12. The CDR3 reads CASSRPLRQGSTGELFF. The CDR3, as DNA: TGTGCCAGCAGTCGACCCCTTAGACAGGGGAGCACCGGGGAGCTGTTTTTT.

The V and J genes are TRBV6-5 and TRBJ1-2; 7 bases fit TRBD1. Trimming cost V 4 bases and J 2 bases; bases outside gene matches: 7. This CDR3 spans 15 amino acids. The germline gives CDR1 MNHEY, CDR2 SVGAGI. The DNA of the CDR3 is TGTGCCAGCAGTTTCGCAGGGGGAATCAACTATGGCTACACCTTC. Translated, it gives CASSFAGGINYGYTF.

The J gene is TRBJ1-4, the V gene TRBV2, with D unclear. Germline V CDR1 and CDR2: SNHLY, FYNNEI. Trimming removed 6 bases from V and 8 bases from J, with 16 bases in between. The CDR3 sequence is 14 residues long. The CDR3 loop is CASRPAGKIEKLFF. DNA of the CDR3: TGTGCCAGCAGACCAGCGGGGAAAATCGAAAAACTGTTTTTT.

J is TRBJ1-3 and V is TRBV6-5, with 8 bases that match TRBD1. CDR1 and CDR2 from the germline V gene are MNHEY and SVGAGI. V was pared by 2 bases and J by 0 bases, with 3 bases of the junction left unmatched. CDR3 size: 16 residues. CDR3: CASSYRQGSSGNTIYF. The CDR3 coding sequence is TGTGCCAGCAGTTACCGACAGGGGTCCTCTGGAAACACCATATATTTT.

This clone was counted a single time. The chain employs TRBV7-9 and TRBJ1-2; no reliable D call. The CDR3 is 12 amino acids. With 3 bases removed from V and 3 bases from J, the gap between germline ends came to 5 bases. Germline lookup yields CDR1 SEHNR and CDR2 FQNEAQ (reference sequence). CDR3 sequence: CASSLRDYGYTF. DNA of the CDR3: TGTGCCAGCAGCTTGAGGGACTATGGCTACACCTTC.

V usage is TRBV19 and J usage is TRBJ1-1; 7 positions match TRBD1. Per germline, CDR1 LNHDA and CDR2 SQIVND (reference sequence). The CDR3 contains 14 residues. V shed 7 bases and J 1 base; nucleotides not matched to a gene: 6. Written as DNA, the CDR3 is TGTGCCAGTAACCATCCAGGGGGGAACACTGAAGCTTTCTTT. Translation: CASNHPGGNTEAFF.

The chain carries TRBV9 and TRBJ1-6; no clear D gene. The V and J ends lost 0 bases and 2 bases respectively, with 12 bases between them. CDR1 and CDR2 from the germline V gene are SGDLS and YYNGEE. CDR3 size: 17 residues. CDR3 amino acids: CASSVDRSPTYNSPLHF. CDR3 DNA sequence: TGTGCCAGCAGCGTAGATCGCTCCCCTACCTATAATTCACCCCTCCACTTT.

The V call is TRBV28, the J call TRBJ1-2; no definite D call. CDR3 length equals 13 residues. Trimming pared 3 bases from V and 2 bases from J, leaving 7 bases between. Germline loops: CDR1 MDHEN, CDR2 SYDVKM. In DNA, the CDR3 is TGTGCCAGCAGTTTTCAGGAAAACTATGGCTACACCTTC. Its protein is CASSFQENYGYTF.

Note on this clone: The germline gene is not matched at one end of the junction; a read error may be the cause. The J gene is TRBJ2-4, the V gene TRBV7-7; 7 bases match TRBD1. This CDR3 contains 17 residues. Germline-derived CDR1 and CDR2 are SSHAT and FNYEAQ (reference sequence). The CDR3: CASTSRMDRLAKNIQYF. CDR3 coding DNA: TGTGCTAGCACCTCGAGAATGGACAGGTTAGCCAAAAACATTCAGTACTTC.

The V and J genes are TRBV5-4 and TRBJ1-2; 9 bases align to TRBD1. CDR3 length equals 15 residues. V gave up 3 bases and J gave up 3 bases; unmatched junction bases: 6. Germline V gene sequence: CDR1 SGHNT, CDR2 YYREEE (reference sequence). CDR3 in DNA: TGTGCCAGCAGCTCCGGGACAGGGTCCTACTATGGCTACACCTTC. Its translation: CASSSGTGSYYGYTF.

The rearrangement links TRBV19 to TRBJ2-1, with 10 bases fitting TRBD2. This CDR3 spans 17 amino acids. Germline V gives CDR1 LNHDA, CDR2 SQIVND (reference sequence). The ends lost 0 bases at V and 1 base at J; junction bases unmatched: 3. The CDR3 loop is CASSIDPLAGSYNEQFF. The CDR3, as DNA: TGTGCCAGTAGTATAGATCCACTAGCGGGGTCCTACAATGAGCAGTTCTTC.